These 27 T cell receptor beta chains share one sample of origin, sequenced in a study of T cells after yellow fever vaccination. TCRdb re-called the 5' RACE reads with MiXCR, one entry per CDR3 protein. The table lists 200,000 to 250,000 distinct CDR3 sequences, less than 9% of them singletons, with 0.65% to 0.9% in the top ten. This specimen consisted of CD4+ T cells sorted from PBMCs, obtained 15 days after the yellow fever booster vaccination. All receptors derive from a man aged 25-45 years who received the YFV17D yellow fever vaccine.

V usage is TRBV5-1 and J usage is TRBJ2-5, with a possible D match to TRBD2 (6 bases). CDR3 length: 15 amino acids. The V gene's germline CDR1 is SGHRS and CDR2 YFSETQ. Trimming pared 6 bases from V and 6 bases from J, leaving 21 bases between. In DNA, the CDR3 is TGCGCCAGCATTTTTTCCAGCGGCGGGATCCAGACCCAGTACTTC. Residues: CASIFSSGGIQTQYF.

At least ten counts were recorded for this clonotype. The V gene is TRBV21-1, the J gene TRBJ2-1; TRBD1 is taken as the D call from the table, unchecked against the DNA. TRBV21-1 is designated a pseudogene. CDR3 length: 13 residues. The CDR3 bases are TGTGCCAGCACCAGACAGGGGGCGCGTGAGCAGTTCTTC. Translation gives CASTRQGAREQFF.

In its sample, this clonotype was seen many times. V gene TRBV7-9 combines with J gene TRBJ2-1; TRBD2 agrees at 9 bases. The CDR3 loop spans 16 amino acids. Germline CDR1 SEHNR, CDR2 FQNEAQ (reference sequence). Unmatched junction bases numbered 5, after V lost 3 bases and J lost 2 bases. The CDR3 loop reads CASSFLAGPTYNEQFF. CDR3 in DNA: TGTGCCAGCAGCTTCCTAGCGGGGCCAACCTACAATGAGCAGTTCTTC. Full variable domain (rest looked up from reference TRBV7-9 and TRBJ2-1): DTGVSQNPRHKITKRGQNVTFRCDPISEHNRLYWYRQTLGQGPEFLTYFQNEAQLEKSRLLSDRFSAERPKGSFSTLEIQRTEQGDSAMYLCASSFLAGPTYNEQFFGPGTRLTVL.

The rearrangement joins TRBV30 to TRBJ2-3; unclear D gene. CDR1 GTSNPN and CDR2 SVGIG come from the germline V gene (reference sequence). The CDR3 covers 15 residues. V dropped 3 bases and J dropped 4 bases, with 17 bases sitting between them. For the CDR3, the DNA is TGTGCCTGGAGCGTCACCGGTGCCCGGGCAGATACGCAGTATTTT. This translates into CAWSVTGARADTQYF.

The chain uses TRBV20-1 and TRBJ2-4; the D gene is possibly TRBD1 (5 bases). Per the germline V gene, CDR1 is DFQATT and CDR2 is SNEGSKA (reference sequence). Trimming stripped 4 bases from V and 4 bases from J, with 8 bases between. The CDR3 runs to 12 residues. CDR3 DNA sequence: TGCAGTGCTATGACAGATAAAAACATTCAGTACTTC. This translates into CSAMTDKNIQYF.

The chain links TRBV6-1 to TRBJ1-4, with D uncertain. Germline lookup yields CDR1 MNHNS and CDR2 SASEGT. The CDR3 covers 13 residues. V was trimmed by 10 bases and J by 5 bases, leaving 14 bases between them. CDR3 sequence (DNA): TGTGCCACCGCGACCGTCACAAATGAAAAACTGTTTTTT. This translates into CATATVTNEKLFF.

The chain carries TRBV9 and TRBJ2-7; the D is unclear. Germline-derived CDR1 and CDR2 are SGDLS and YYNGEE. The CDR3 is made up of 16 amino acids. V shed 0 bases and J shed 1 base, with 14 bases lying between them. The CDR3 spells CASSVGGLARSYEQYF. The CDR3 DNA reads TGTGCCAGCAGCGTAGGGGGTCTTGCGCGGTCCTACGAGCAGTACTTC.

This clonotype was seen a few times. V is TRBV20-1 and J is TRBJ1-5, with a tentative D call TRBD1 (6 bases). Per germline, CDR1 DFQATT and CDR2 SNEGSKA (reference sequence). Trimming removed 0 bases from V and 5 bases from J, with 14 bases in between. This CDR3 contains 15 residues. The CDR3 loop is CSARDPQGSHQPQHF. Written as DNA, the CDR3 is TGCAGTGCTAGAGATCCACAGGGCTCCCATCAGCCCCAGCATTTT.

CDR3 amino acids: CASSAMNTGELFF. As DNA, the CDR3 is TGCGCCAGCAGCGCGATGAACACCGGGGAGCTGTTTTTT. The chain couples TRBV5-1 to TRBJ2-2; D not certain. In germline, CDR1 is SGHRS, CDR2 YFSETQ. The CDR3 covers 13 residues. V lost 4 bases, J lost 1 base, and 5 bases lay in between.

This clonotype was seen a few times. The rearrangement joins TRBV20-1 to TRBJ2-1; 7 nucleotides agree with TRBD1. Germline V CDR1 and CDR2: DFQATT, SNEGSKA (reference sequence). With V trimmed by 6 bases and J by 5 bases, 13 bases remained unmatched. The CDR3 extends over 15 amino acids. The CDR3 is CSARSTGTVHNEQFF. As DNA, the CDR3 is TGCAGTGCGAGATCGACCGGGACAGTCCACAATGAGCAGTTCTTC.

This clonotype was counted a few times. The chain joins TRBV11-2 to TRBJ1-1, with a weak D call TRBD1 (5 bases). The length of the CDR3 is 13 residues. Germline lookup yields CDR1 SGHAT and CDR2 FQNNGV. Trimming left V 2 bases short and J 7 bases short, with 11 bases between. The CDR3 bases are TGTGCCAGCAGCTTACTCCGGGGGGTTGAAGCTTTCTTT. Its translation: CASSLLRGVEAFF.

This clonotype was detected ten times or more. V and J are TRBV5-1 and TRBJ2-3, with 7 bases lining up with TRBD1. The CDR3 is 15 amino acids. V gave up 3 bases and J gave up 2 bases; unmatched junction bases: 6. Germline-derived CDR1 and CDR2 are SGHRS and YFSETQ. CDR3 loop: CASSSGQEITDTQYF. In nucleotides, the CDR3 is TGCGCCAGCAGCTCCGGACAGGAGATCACAGATACGCAGTATTTT.

The chain combines TRBV4-3 with TRBJ1-6; D ambiguous. V lost 0 bases, J lost 9 bases, and 12 bases lay in between. This CDR3 spans 15 amino acids. Germline-derived CDR1 and CDR2 are LGHNA and YSLEER. This chain's CDR3 is CASSQENTPRSPLHF. DNA of the CDR3: TGCGCCAGCAGCCAAGAAAACACACCCCGTTCACCCCTCCACTTT.

This clonotype has a handful of counts. The chain is built from TRBV19 and TRBJ1-5; the D is unclear. Looked up from germline, CDR1 is LNHDA and CDR2 is SQIVND (reference sequence). The CDR3 covers 14 residues. Trimming left V 6 bases short and J 6 bases short, with 15 bases between. CDR3 bases: TGTGCCAGTAGCCGTAGCCCCGGCAGTCAGCCCCAGCATTTT. Its protein is CASSRSPGSQPQHF.

This clonotype was detected many times. This chain links TRBV7-9 with TRBJ2-7, with 7 bases identical to TRBD1. The trim removed 6 bases at V and 5 bases at J, leaving 16 bases unmatched. The CDR3 has 16 amino acids. The germline gives CDR1 SEHNR, CDR2 FQNEAQ (reference sequence). The CDR3 DNA reads TGTGCCAGCAGTATCCAAGCCGGGACAGTCCATAACGAGCAGTACTTC. This encodes CASSIQAGTVHNEQYF.

This clonotype was counted only a few times. The V and J genes are TRBV7-9 and TRBJ2-7, with D unclear. In germline, CDR1 is SEHNR, CDR2 FQNEAQ (reference sequence). V was shortened by 7 bases and J by 0 bases, with 16 bases between the two germline ends. This CDR3 region has 15 residues. CDR3 nucleotides: TGTGCCAGCACCGACCGTGACAAGTCCTCCTACGAGCAGTACTTC. It is translated as CASTDRDKSSYEQYF.

This clonotype was counted a few times. V usage is TRBV20-1 and J usage is TRBJ2-7, with TRBD1 matching 8 bases. Per germline, CDR1 DFQATT and CDR2 SNEGSKA (reference sequence). There are 13 residues in the CDR3. V lost 6 bases to trimming and J lost 2 bases; unmatched junction nucleotides: 6. The CDR3 here is CSAEGQATYEQYF. The CDR3 bases are TGCAGTGCAGAGGGACAGGCCACCTACGAGCAGTACTTC.

The chain joins TRBV6-5 to TRBJ2-7; D may match TRBD1 or TRBD2 (5 bases each). Germline loops: CDR1 MNHEY, CDR2 SVGAGI. This CDR3 contains 14 residues. V shed 2 bases and J shed 6 bases, with 14 bases lying between them. CDR3 in DNA: TGTGCCAGCAGTTACACTCAGGGAGTAGGCGAGCAGTACTTC. It yields the protein CASSYTQGVGEQYF.

This clonotype was observed at least ten times. The chain uses TRBV5-6 and TRBJ2-5, with D tentatively TRBD1 (6 bases). In germline, CDR1 is SGHDT, CDR2 YYEEEE. V dropped 4 bases and J dropped 2 bases, with 18 bases sitting between them. The CDR3 is made up of 16 amino acids. CDR3 sequence: CASSEKITGNQETQYF. In DNA form, the CDR3 reads TGTGCCAGCAGCGAGAAGATAACAGGGAATCAAGAGACCCAGTACTTC.

The chain uses TRBV5-1 and TRBJ2-3; tentatively, D is TRBD1 or TRBD2 (5 bases each). The CDR3 loop spans 15 amino acids. V lost 4 bases, J lost 3 bases, and 15 bases lay in between. Germline V gene data show CDR1 as SGHRS and CDR2 as YFSETQ. The CDR3 region is CASSLGTPGTDTQYF. Here the CDR3 DNA reads TGCGCCAGCAGCCTCGGGACCCCCGGAACAGATACGCAGTATTTT.

This clonotype has ten or more counts. The J gene is TRBJ2-7, the V gene TRBV6-1; 10 bases align to TRBD2. The CDR3 runs to 15 residues. CDR1 is MNHNS, CDR2 SASEGT, per germline. V gave up 2 bases and J gave up 7 bases; unmatched junction bases: 8. The CDR3 here is CASSEQAGGPREQYF. DNA of the CDR3: TGTGCCAGCAGTGAACAAGCGGGAGGGCCGAGAGAGCAGTACTTC.

This clonotype was found many times. The chain has TRBV7-2 and TRBJ2-3, with a tentative D call TRBD2 (6 bases). Trimming took off 4 bases at V and 2 bases at J, with 13 bases between the two ends. Germline CDR1 and CDR2: SGHTA and FQGNSA. The CDR3 has 15 amino acids. This CDR3 reads CASSWAGTVTDTQYF. The CDR3 DNA sequence: TGTGCCAGCAGCTGGGCCGGGACTGTCACAGATACGCAGTATTTT.

CDR3 coding DNA: TGCGCCAGCAGTGATTCCGTGACCCGAGAGACCCAGTACTTC. This sequence encodes CASSDSVTRETQYF. The chain combines TRBV10-2 with TRBJ2-5, with D uncertain. Germline CDR1 is WSHSY and CDR2 is SAAADI. The CDR3 runs 14 residues. Trimming left V 3 bases short and J 4 bases short, with 12 bases between.

This clonotype was found many times. This rearrangement joins TRBV6-2 or TRBV6-3 to TRBJ1-1; TRBD1 matches at 9 bases. Per germline, CDR1 MNHEY and CDR2 SVGEGT. This CDR3 comprises 15 residues. Trimming took 5 bases from V and 9 from J; bases not matched to a gene: 13. CDR3 nucleotides: TGTGCCAGCAGTATCCCGACAGGGGGTTCAAGAAAAGCTTTCTTT. It codes for CASSIPTGGSRKAFF.

The V and J genes are TRBV18 and TRBJ2-7; D ambiguous. The CDR3 sequence is 14 residues long. Trimming left V 2 bases short and J 2 bases short, with 10 bases between. Germline V gene sequence: CDR1 KGHSH, CDR2 LQKENI. The CDR3 here is CASSPGFGAYEQYF. CDR3 DNA sequence: TGTGCCAGCTCACCAGGTTTCGGAGCCTACGAGCAGTACTTC. The whole variable domain, remainder taken from reference TRBV18 and TRBJ2-7, is NAGVMQNPRHLVRRRGQEARLRCSPMKGHSHVYWYRQLPEEGLKFMVYLQKENIIDESGMPKERFSAEFPKEGPSILRIQQVVRGDSAAYFCASSPGFGAYEQYFGPGTRLTVT.

This clonotype came up a few times. The V gene is TRBV5-1, the J gene TRBJ2-7; perhaps TRBD1 as D (5 bases). The CDR3 has 14 residues. V lost 1 base and J 1 base, leaving 9 bases between the germline ends. Germline V gene lookup returns CDR1 SGHRS and CDR2 YFSETQ. The CDR3 loop reads CASSLLTDSYEQYF. CDR3 sequence (DNA): TGCGCCAGCAGCTTGTTGACAGATTCCTACGAGCAGTACTTC. Based on the CDR3 plus reference TRBV5-1 and TRBJ2-7, the full variable domain is KAGVTQTPRYLIKTRGQQVTLSCSPISGHRSVSWYQQTPGQGLQFLFEYFSETQRNKGNFPGRFSGRQFSNSRSEMNVSTLELGDSALYLCASSLLTDSYEQYFGPGTRLTVT.

This clonotype was counted only a few times. The rearrangement links TRBV9 to TRBJ2-1; 9 bases agree with TRBD2. Germline CDR1 SGDLS, CDR2 YYNGEE. The CDR3 is made up of 16 amino acids. V was clipped by 3 bases and J by 12 bases; unmatched bases: 16. The CDR3 coding sequence is TGTGCCAGCAGCGGAAGTGGGACTAGCCTACAAACGGTGCAGTTCTTC. Its translation: CASSGSGTSLQTVQFF.